This is a list of T cell receptor beta chains from one sample in a study of post-analysis software for immune sequencing data. TCRdb re-derived calls from the PCR reads in MiXCR, one entry per CDR3 protein. The repertoire holds around 770,000 distinct CDR3 sequences, with about 43% as singletons. The specimen was blood. These receptors originate from a girl aged 10 to 17 with multiple sclerosis. Each CDR3 is given with its conserved first and last residue. D genes are given only for firm matches. A clone size is listed for some rows: how often the clone was seen (once, few, many), or a class if it is expanded.

clone_size: .
j_call: TRBJ2-1
d_call: TRBD2
v_call: TRBV12-3/TRBV12-4
cdr3_aa: CAGSSGGGASYNEQFF
cdr3_nt: TGTGCCGGCAGCTCCGGCGGGGGAGCCTCCTACAATGAGCAGTTCTTC

clone_size: .
j_call: TRBJ2-3
d_call: TRBD2
v_call: TRBV4-3
cdr3_aa: CASSQDALAGSTDTQYF
cdr3_nt: TGCGCCAGCAGCCAAGACGCCCTAGCGGGAAGCACAGATACGCAGTATTTT

clone_size: .
j_call: TRBJ2-1
d_call: .
v_call: TRBV20-1
cdr3_aa: CSAPFRREYEQFF
cdr3_nt: TGCAGTGCTCCCTTTCGACGGGAGTATGAGCAGTTCTTC

clone_size: .
j_call: TRBJ2-6
d_call: .
v_call: TRBV29-1
cdr3_aa: CSVQGLSGANVLTF
cdr3_nt: TGCAGCGTTCAGGGGTTATCTGGGGCCAACGTCCTGACTTTC

clone_size: .
j_call: TRBJ2-3
d_call: TRBD2
v_call: TRBV6-5
cdr3_aa: CASSFRIAGTPGGDTQYF
cdr3_nt: TGTGCCAGCAGTTTCCGCATAGCGGGAACCCCGGGCGGGGATACGCAGTATTTT

clone_size: .
j_call: TRBJ2-2
d_call: .
v_call: TRBV3-1
cdr3_aa: CASSYQNTGELFF
cdr3_nt: TGTGCCAGCAGCTATCAAAACACCGGGGAGCTGTTTTTT

clone_size: .
j_call: TRBJ2-3
d_call: TRBD2
v_call: TRBV27
cdr3_aa: CASTLQGEGRDTQYF
cdr3_nt: TGTGCCAGCACCCTTCAAGGGGAGGGTAGAGATACGCAGTATTTT

clone_size: .
j_call: TRBJ2-6
d_call: .
v_call: TRBV2
cdr3_aa: CASPGTSGANVLTF
cdr3_nt: TGTGCCAGCCCTGGAACGTCTGGGGCCAACGTCCTGACTTTC

clone_size: .
j_call: TRBJ2-7
d_call: .
v_call: TRBV5-1
cdr3_aa: CASSFSTGRTYEQYF
cdr3_nt: TGCGCCAGCAGCTTTTCTACAGGACGGACCTACGAGCAGTACTTC

clone_size: few
j_call: TRBJ2-5
d_call: .
v_call: TRBV29-1
cdr3_aa: CSVSGAPGEAQYF
cdr3_nt: TGCAGCGTTTCGGGAGCCCCGGGGGAGGCCCAGTACTTC

clone_size: .
j_call: TRBJ2-1
d_call: TRBD2
v_call: TRBV5-1
cdr3_aa: CASSLVAGAGETQFF
cdr3_nt: TGCGCCAGCAGCTTGGTAGCGGGAGCGGGAGAGACCCAGTTCTTC

clone_size: .
j_call: TRBJ2-3
d_call: TRBD2
v_call: TRBV20-1
cdr3_aa: CSARDNLAGGSKTQYF
cdr3_nt: TGCAGTGCTAGAGATAATTTGGCGGGAGGGTCTAAGACGCAGTATTTT

clone_size: few
j_call: TRBJ1-2
d_call: .
v_call: TRBV24-1
cdr3_aa: CATSDFDYGYTF
cdr3_nt: TGTGCCACCAGTGATTTCGATTATGGCTACACCTTC

clone_size: once
j_call: TRBJ2-3
d_call: TRBD1
v_call: TRBV3-1
cdr3_aa: CASSQAETGGYGNTQYF
cdr3_nt: TGTGCCAGCAGCCAAGCGGAGACAGGGGGCTACGGGAATACGCAGTATTTT

clone_size: .
j_call: TRBJ2-5
d_call: .
v_call: TRBV5-6
cdr3_aa: CASSFTGLEETQYF
cdr3_nt: TGTGCCAGCAGCTTTACAGGGCTGGAAGAGACCCAGTACTTC

clone_size: .
j_call: TRBJ2-3
d_call: TRBD2
v_call: TRBV27
cdr3_aa: CASSLTSGGLNTDTQYF
cdr3_nt: TGTGCCAGCAGTTTAACTAGCGGAGGCTTGAACACAGATACGCAGTATTTT

clone_size: few
j_call: TRBJ1-1
d_call: TRBD1
v_call: TRBV12-3/TRBV12-4
cdr3_aa: CASRGQGGRGEAFF
cdr3_nt: TGTGCCAGCAGGGGACAGGGGGGCAGAGGTGAAGCTTTCTTT

clone_size: few
j_call: TRBJ2-4
d_call: .
v_call: TRBV28
cdr3_aa: CASSSTTPGLKNIQYF
cdr3_nt: TGTGCCAGCAGTTCGACCACCCCGGGTCTCAAAAACATTCAGTACTTC

clone_size: few
j_call: TRBJ2-3
d_call: .
v_call: TRBV29-1
cdr3_aa: CSAGSADTQYF
cdr3_nt: TGCAGCGCGGGATCGGCGGATACGCAGTATTTT

clone_size: .
j_call: TRBJ2-7
d_call: TRBD1
v_call: TRBV7-6
cdr3_aa: CASSLRQGENYEQYF
cdr3_nt: TGTGCCAGCAGCCTACGACAGGGGGAAAATTACGAGCAGTACTTC

clone_size: .
j_call: TRBJ1-6
d_call: .
v_call: TRBV7-2
cdr3_aa: CASSLVQGSSPLHF
cdr3_nt: TGTGCCAGCAGCTTAGTACAGGGAAGTTCACCCCTCCACTTT

clone_size: .
j_call: TRBJ2-3
d_call: .
v_call: TRBV20-1
cdr3_aa: CSASSWRGRTDTQYF
cdr3_nt: TGCAGTGCTAGCTCGTGGAGGGGACGCACAGATACGCAGTATTTT

clone_size: few
j_call: TRBJ2-2
d_call: .
v_call: TRBV5-6
cdr3_aa: CASSFNRVPNTGELFF
cdr3_nt: TGTGCCAGCAGCTTTAACAGGGTTCCGAACACCGGGGAGCTGTTTTTT

clone_size: few
j_call: TRBJ1-2
d_call: .
v_call: TRBV20-1
cdr3_aa: CSAIGVVDGYTF
cdr3_nt: TGCAGTGCTATTGGGGTAGTCGATGGCTACACCTTC

clone_size: .
j_call: TRBJ1-2
d_call: .
v_call: TRBV5-6
cdr3_aa: CASILRGNYGYTF
cdr3_nt: TGTGCCAGCATATTACGGGGAAACTATGGCTACACCTTC

clone_size: few
j_call: TRBJ2-1
d_call: TRBD2
v_call: TRBV9
cdr3_aa: CASSVRLAGGRNEQFF
cdr3_nt: TGTGCCAGCAGCGTAAGACTAGCGGGAGGCCGGAATGAGCAGTTCTTC

clone_size: few
j_call: TRBJ2-3
d_call: TRBD1
v_call: TRBV25-1
cdr3_aa: CASSDLGQGVTDTQYF
cdr3_nt: TGTGCCAGCAGTGACCTGGGACAGGGGGTAACAGATACGCAGTATTTT

clone_size: .
j_call: TRBJ2-7
d_call: .
v_call: TRBV10-2
cdr3_aa: CASSDSAPVPYEQYF
cdr3_nt: TGCGCCAGCAGTGATTCGGCTCCAGTCCCCTACGAGCAGTACTTC

clone_size: .
j_call: TRBJ2-1
d_call: .
v_call: TRBV4-1
cdr3_aa: CASSQDYGGVTYNEQFF
cdr3_nt: TGCGCCAGCAGCCAAGATTATGGGGGAGTAACCTACAATGAGCAGTTCTTC

clone_size: few
j_call: TRBJ2-7
d_call: TRBD1
v_call: TRBV6-6
cdr3_aa: CASSYKRQGVYEQYF
cdr3_nt: TGTGCCAGCAGTTACAAGCGGCAGGGGGTCTACGAGCAGTACTTC

clone_size: .
j_call: TRBJ1-2
d_call: TRBD1
v_call: TRBV5-6
cdr3_aa: CASSRGQDNNYGYTF
cdr3_nt: TGTGCCAGCAGCCGAGGACAGGATAACAACTATGGCTACACCTTC

clone_size: .
j_call: TRBJ2-7
d_call: .
v_call: TRBV27
cdr3_aa: CASSSPLREQYF
cdr3_nt: TGTGCCAGCAGTTCACCCCTCAGGGAGCAGTACTTC

clone_size: .
j_call: TRBJ1-3
d_call: .
v_call: TRBV15
cdr3_aa: CATSRAGNTIYF
cdr3_nt: TGTGCCACCAGCAGAGCCGGAAACACCATATATTTT